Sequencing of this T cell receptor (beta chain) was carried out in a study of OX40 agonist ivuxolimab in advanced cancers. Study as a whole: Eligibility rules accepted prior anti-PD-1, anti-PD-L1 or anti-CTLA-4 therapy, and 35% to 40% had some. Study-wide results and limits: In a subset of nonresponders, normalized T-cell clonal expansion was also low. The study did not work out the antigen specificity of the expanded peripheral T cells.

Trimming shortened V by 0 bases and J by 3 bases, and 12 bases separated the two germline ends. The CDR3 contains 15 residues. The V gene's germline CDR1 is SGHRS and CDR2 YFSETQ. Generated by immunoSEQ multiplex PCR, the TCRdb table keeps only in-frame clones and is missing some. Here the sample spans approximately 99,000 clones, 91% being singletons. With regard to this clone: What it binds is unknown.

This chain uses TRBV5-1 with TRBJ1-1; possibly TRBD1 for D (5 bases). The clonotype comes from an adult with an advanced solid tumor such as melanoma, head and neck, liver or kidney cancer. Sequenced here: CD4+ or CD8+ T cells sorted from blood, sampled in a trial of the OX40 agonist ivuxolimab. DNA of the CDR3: TGCGCCAGCAGCTTGGTTGACAGTCAGTACACTGAAGCTTTCTTT. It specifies CASSLVDSQYTEAFF.